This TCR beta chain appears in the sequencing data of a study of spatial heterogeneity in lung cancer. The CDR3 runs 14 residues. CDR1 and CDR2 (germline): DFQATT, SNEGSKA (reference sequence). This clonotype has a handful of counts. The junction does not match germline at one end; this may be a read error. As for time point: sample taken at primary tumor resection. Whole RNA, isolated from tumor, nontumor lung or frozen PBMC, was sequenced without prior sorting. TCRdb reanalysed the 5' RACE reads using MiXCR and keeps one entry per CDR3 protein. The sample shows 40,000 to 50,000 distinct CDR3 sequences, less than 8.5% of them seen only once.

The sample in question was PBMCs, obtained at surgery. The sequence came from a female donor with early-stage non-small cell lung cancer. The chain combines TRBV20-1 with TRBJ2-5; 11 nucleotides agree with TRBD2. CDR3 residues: CSATSGGPQGTQYF. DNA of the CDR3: TGCAGTGCAACTAGCGGGGGCCCCCAAGGGACCCAGTACTTC.